These 27 T cell receptor beta chains share one sample of origin, sequenced in a study of CD8+CD57+ T cells in acquired aplastic anemia (dated 2018 in TCRdb). Data came from an Illumina HiSeq 2000. Genomic DNA served as template for TCR beta VDJ combination and CDR3 sequence profiling. Through fastp at Q25 and MiXCR, TCRdb rebuilt clones from the public reads, retaining in-frame beta chains. Rows merge per CDR3 protein into single entries with the most common DNA and genes. The sample contains about 190,000 distinct CDR3 sequences, around half of them found a single time. The biggest ten clones account for about a sixth of the sample. Sequencing used sorted CD4+, CD8+, or CD8+CD57+ T cells (not recorded which) from PBMCs. Receptor source: a human donor in good health, serving as a control.

The chain combines TRBV19 with TRBJ2-7; 9 bases align to TRBD1. This CDR3 has 14 amino acids. Germline lookup yields CDR1 LNHDA and CDR2 SQIVND (reference sequence). J gave up 7 bases and V 1 base, and 5 bases lay outside the gene matches. CDR3 sequence: CASSIGTGVREQYF. The CDR3 DNA reads TGTGCCAGTAGTATAGGGACAGGGGTTCGGGAGCAGTACTTC.

In regard to this clonotype: The limits of the CDR3 on the DNA are not certain, so only TCRdb's listed CDR3 is given. The chain is built from TRBV7-2 and TRBJ1-3; the table calls TRBD1, which could not be checked here. From its first to its last residue, the CDR3 has 16 amino acids. Germline V gives CDR1 SGHTA, CDR2 FQGNSA. This CDR3 reads CASSLFGAGTGTTIYF.

This chain connects TRBV19 to TRBJ1-2; D remains unclear. The CDR3 extends over 14 amino acids. Between the trimmed V and J ends, which lost 4 bases and 6 bases, there was a span of 15 bases. Germline loops: CDR1 LNHDA, CDR2 SQIVND (reference sequence). The CDR3 DNA reads as TGTGCCAGTAGTACCTCGAGAGGGAGCAATGGCTACACCTTC. It encodes CASSTSRGSNGYTF.

This chain links TRBV7-2 with TRBJ2-1; 11 nucleotides align to TRBD2. From germline, CDR1 is SGHTA and CDR2 FQGNSA. Losses at the gene ends were 5 bases for V and 10 bases for J; bases not matched to a gene: 10. CDR3 length: 15 amino acids. The CDR3 here is CASSPQTSGEGEQFF. The DNA for the CDR3 is TGTGCCAGCAGCCCACAGACTAGCGGGGAGGGGGAGCAGTTCTTC.

The chain couples TRBV20-1 to TRBJ2-5, with D unresolved. Trimming stripped 3 bases from V and 0 bases from J, with 11 bases between. Per the germline V gene, CDR1 is DFQATT and CDR2 is SNEGSKA (reference sequence). The CDR3 is 14 residues long. DNA for the CDR3: TGCAGTGCTAGTAAGTCTGCCAACCAAGAGACCCAGTACTTC. Translating gives CSASKSANQETQYF.

This clonotype has ten or more counts. This chain uses TRBV12-3 or TRBV12-4 with TRBJ1-2, with unresolved D. The CDR3 length is 12 residues. Trimming cost V 10 bases and J 4 bases, with 13 bases left between them. The CDR3 reads CATAPIGYGYTF. Written as DNA, the CDR3 is TGTGCCACTGCTCCAATCGGCTATGGCTACACCTTC.

This clonotype was recorded at least ten times. This chain links TRBV6-2 or TRBV6-3 with TRBJ2-7, with a possible D match to TRBD1 (7 bases). Germline V lookup: CDR1 MNHEY, CDR2 SVGEGT. Trimming left V 5 bases short and J 2 bases short, with 22 bases between. The CDR3 sequence is 17 residues long. For the CDR3, the DNA is TGTGCCAGCAGTAGGGCTGATCCGCGGGACAGCCCCTACGAGCAGTACTTC. Its protein product is CASSRADPRDSPYEQYF.

Many counts were recorded for this clonotype. For the CDR3, the DNA is TGTGCCAGTAGTATTGGCAGTCTGGGCTATGGCTACACCTTC. The encoded protein is CASSIGSLGYGYTF. The J gene is TRBJ1-2, the V gene TRBV19; D is unclear. Trimming took 3 bases from V and 4 from J, leaving 12 bases between them. Germline values: CDR1 LNHDA, CDR2 SQIVND (reference sequence). CDR3 length: 14 amino acids. Looking up the rest from reference TRBV19 and TRBJ1-2 gives the full variable domain: DGGITQSPKYLFRKEGQNVTLSCEQNLNHDAMYWYRQDPGQGLRLIYYSQIVNDFQKGDIAEGYSVSREKKESFPLTVTSAQKNPTAFYLCASSIGSLGYGYTFGSGTRLTVV.

The V and J genes are TRBV30 and TRBJ1-2, with D perhaps matching TRBD1 (6 bases). The V end was cut by 1 base, the J end by 7 bases, with 10 bases between. Germline V lookup: CDR1 GTSNPN, CDR2 SVGIG (reference sequence). The CDR3 is 12 residues long. The CDR3 DNA sequence: TGTGCCTGGAGTGAAGAAGGGGGTGGCTACACCTTC. It encodes CAWSEEGGGYTF.

This clonotype was recorded many times. V usage is TRBV11-1 and J usage is TRBJ1-1; 7 nucleotides agree with TRBD1. Germline CDR1 is SGHAT and CDR2 is FQDESV (reference sequence). The length of the CDR3 is 15 residues. With V trimmed by 7 bases and J by 0 bases, 8 bases remained unmatched. CDR3 coding DNA: TGTGCCAGCATCCTATCGGGGACAGTGAACACTGAAGCTTTCTTT. This encodes CASILSGTVNTEAFF.

V usage is TRBV20-1 and J usage is TRBJ2-1, with D hard to call. Germline-derived CDR1 and CDR2 are DFQATT and SNEGSKA (reference sequence). This CDR3 is 15 amino acids long. Trimming took 5 bases from V and 3 from J, leaving 17 bases between them. The CDR3 spells CSALKSGLSYNEQFF. For the CDR3, the DNA is TGCAGTGCTCTTAAGTCCGGGTTAAGCTACAATGAGCAGTTCTTC.

The rearrangement links TRBV10-3 to TRBJ2-1; 7 nucleotides align to TRBD1. The J segment lost 10 bases and the V segment lost 11 bases, leaving 11 bases of the junction unmatched. CDR1 is ENHRY and CDR2 is SYGVKD in the germline V gene. CDR3 length equals 12 residues. The CDR3, as DNA: TGTGCCCCTCGACAGGGCTCCTACGAGCAGTTCTTC. It codes for CAPRQGSYEQFF.

This clonotype has ten or more counts. The V gene is TRBV28, the J gene TRBJ2-5; the D gene is possibly TRBD1 (7 bases). V was clipped by 5 bases and J by 5 bases, with 21 bases between them. Germline loops: CDR1 MDHEN, CDR2 SYDVKM. The length of the CDR3 is 16 residues. The chain's CDR3 is CASSRQGVGSGETQYF. CDR3 coding DNA: TGTGCCAGCAGTCGACAGGGAGTTGGGAGCGGGGAGACCCAGTACTTC.

The rearrangement links TRBV6-4 to TRBJ2-7, with D unclear. The CDR3 extends over 11 amino acids. V shed 9 bases and J shed 6 bases, with 12 bases lying between them. Per the germline V gene, CDR1 is MRHNA and CDR2 is SNTAGT. The DNA of the CDR3 is TGTGCCAGGGTCCCCTGGGGCGAGCAGTACTTC. Residues: CARVPWGEQYF.

In its sample, this clonotype was seen a few times. The junction departs from the called germline gene at one end, perhaps through a read error. V is TRBV10-3 and J is TRBJ2-5; no firm D call. Germline values: CDR1 ENHRY, CDR2 SYGVKD. CDR3 length: 12 amino acids. Here the CDR3 DNA reads TGTGCCAGCAGTTCTCGGCCAGAGACCCAGTACTTC. Its translation is CASSSRPETQYF.

This chain links TRBV29-1 with TRBJ2-1; D ambiguous. The V gene's germline CDR1 is SQVTM and CDR2 ANQGSEA. Trimming removed 1 base at V and 3 bases at J, with 13 bases between. This CDR3 has 15 residues. The DNA for the CDR3 is TGCAGCGTTGAAGGTATGGGCCGGATCTACAATGAGCAGTTCTTC. Translating it yields CSVEGMGRIYNEQFF.

The chain couples TRBV29-1 to TRBJ1-2; 7 bases align to TRBD1. Germline values: CDR1 SQVTM, CDR2 ANQGSEA. The trim removed 7 bases at V and 4 bases at J, leaving 6 bases unmatched. This CDR3 comprises 12 residues. This CDR3 reads CSGAQGGYGYTF. The CDR3, as DNA: TGCAGCGGAGCTCAGGGGGGCTATGGCTACACCTTC.

This chain joins TRBV19 and TRBJ1-1; D may be TRBD1 (5 bases). Germline V gene data show CDR1 as LNHDA and CDR2 as SQIVND (reference sequence). CDR3 length: 12 residues. V lost 7 bases, J lost 6 bases, and 12 bases lay in between. CDR3 region: CASNRWNSEAFF. The CDR3 DNA reads as TGTGCCAGTAACAGGTGGAATTCTGAAGCTTTCTTT. The full variable domain, with the rest looked up from reference TRBV19 and TRBJ1-1, is DGGITQSPKYLFRKEGQNVTLSCEQNLNHDAMYWYRQDPGQGLRLIYYSQIVNDFQKGDIAEGYSVSREKKESFPLTVTSAQKNPTAFYLCASNRWNSEAFFGQGTRLTVV.

J is TRBJ2-1 and V is TRBV7-8; no clear D gene. Germline loops: CDR1 SGHVS, CDR2 FQNEAQ. The CDR3 sequence is 14 residues long. V was trimmed by 9 bases and J by 6 bases, leaving 18 bases between them. DNA for the CDR3: TGTGCCAGTACTGGCGACCCTTCGGTCAATGAGCAGTTCTTC. Amino acids: CASTGDPSVNEQFF.

This clonotype was picked up many times. The V call is TRBV7-2, the J call TRBJ2-7; D possibly corresponds to TRBD2 (7 bases). The V end lost 3 bases, the J end lost 3 bases, and 18 bases lay between the germline ends. The CDR3 runs 16 residues. Germline CDR1 is SGHTA and CDR2 is FQGNSA. The CDR3 DNA follows: TGTGCCAGCAGCTTTAGAAGGGGGGGGGCCATCTACGAGCAGTACTTC. Its translation is CASSFRRGGAIYEQYF.

This clonotype was seen many times. V and J are TRBV28 and TRBJ2-7; 7 bases fit TRBD1. Germline CDR1 MDHEN, CDR2 SYDVKM. This CDR3 spans 14 amino acids. Trimming at V came to 8 bases and at J to 0 bases, leaving 7 bases not matched to a gene. Here the CDR3 DNA reads TGTGCCAGCCAAACACAGGGGTCCTCCTACGAGCAGTACTTC. Encoded protein: CASQTQGSSYEQYF. Together with reference TRBV28 and TRBJ2-7, the CDR3 gives the full variable domain: DVKVTQSSRYLVKRTGEKVFLECVQDMDHENMFWYRQDPGLGLRLIYFSYDVKMKEKGDIPEGYSVSREKKERFSLILESASTNQTSMYLCASQTQGSSYEQYFGPGTRLTVT.

This clonotype was seen repeatedly, ten times or more. The chain combines TRBV5-1 with TRBJ2-1; 10 bases line up with TRBD1. The length of the CDR3 is 13 residues. V lost 4 bases, J lost 8 bases, and 3 bases stayed unmatched. Germline V gene data show CDR1 as SGHRS and CDR2 as YFSETQ. The CDR3 here is CASSQGQGYEQFF. CDR3 coding DNA: TGCGCCAGCAGCCAGGGACAGGGGTATGAGCAGTTCTTC.

This rearrangement joins TRBV2 to TRBJ2-7; unclear D gene. The CDR3 spans 13 residues. Trimming took off 1 base at V and 11 bases at J, with 15 bases between the two ends. Germline CDR1 and CDR2: SNHLY and FYNNEI. The CDR3 protein is CASSEGLILREYF. As DNA, the CDR3 is TGTGCCAGCAGTGAAGGGCTCATTCTACGGGAGTACTTC.

V usage is TRBV30 and J usage is TRBJ1-5; D not resolved. The CDR3 extends over 15 amino acids. From germline, CDR1 is GTSNPN and CDR2 SVGIG (reference sequence). Trimming took off 0 bases at V and 3 bases at J, with 12 bases between the two ends. CDR3 nucleotides: TGTGCCTGGAGTGTACCGGTTGGGCCCAATCAGCCCCAGCATTTT. The encoded protein is CAWSVPVGPNQPQHF.

In this sample, this clonotype turned up many times. The chain links TRBV11-2 to TRBJ2-5; 10 bases are a match to TRBD2. J lost 4 bases, V lost 3 bases, and 5 bases had no gene match. Germline CDR1 SGHAT, CDR2 FQNNGV. The CDR3 is 15 amino acids. The CDR3 region is CASSLRPSGGETQYF. The CDR3, as DNA: TGTGCCAGCAGCTTGAGGCCTAGCGGGGGAGAGACCCAGTACTTC.

The chain links TRBV7-2 to TRBJ2-1; perhaps TRBD1 as D (7 bases). The CDR3 is 16 amino acids. Germline CDR1 reads SGHTA; CDR2 reads FQGNSA. Trimming left V 1 base short and J 2 bases short, with 12 bases between. CDR3 nucleotides: TGTGCCAGCAGCTTAGACGCGGGGACAGCCTACAATGAGCAGTTCTTC. Encoded protein: CASSLDAGTAYNEQFF.

This clonotype was seen a handful of times. This chain uses TRBV6-2 or TRBV6-3 with TRBJ2-1; D perhaps matches TRBD2 (5 bases). The ends were cut back, 2 bases at V and 6 bases at J, with 17 bases in the middle. Germline V gene data show CDR1 as MNHEY and CDR2 as SVGEGT. This CDR3 is built from 16 residues. CDR3 residues: CASSYLAGIYTNEQFF. The CDR3 DNA reads as TGTGCCAGCAGTTACCTCGCGGGTATCTATACCAATGAGCAGTTCTTC.